The present entry profiles one T cell receptor (beta chain) with its context. This entry is derived from a study of cytomegalovirus exposure and HLA in healthy donors. This PCR relied on a set of 60 Vbeta primers and 13 Jbeta primers. Assay used: immunoSEQ multiplex PCR; TCRdb lists only in-frame clones, some missing. The top ten hold about 3.9% of the sample, which has roughly 120,000 clones, under 90% seen once. The CDR3 length is 17 residues. V gave up 0 bases and J gave up 1 base, with 15 bases separating them. Germline V lookup: CDR1 LNHNV, CDR2 YYDKDF (reference sequence). The chain links TRBV15 to TRBJ1-2, with D uncertain. Sequenced: PBMCs. The TCR was taken from a woman under 40 in good health and CMV-seronegative. The CDR3 DNA follows: TGTGCCACCAGCAGAGATACGTCGAAACAGTTTAACTATGGCTACACCTTC. Translation: CATSRDTSKQFNYGYTF.